This T cell receptor beta chain emerged from a study of cytomegalovirus exposure and HLA in healthy donors. This clone was seen just once. What it binds is unknown. Study-level results: TCR beta chains associated with HLA were, in a later analysis, more clonally expanded than equally common others. The only immune exposure information that was available was CMV serostatus.

Primers for the PCR totalled 60 Vbeta and 13 Jbeta. TCRdb's copy holds only in-frame clones and misses some; the assay was immunoSEQ multiplex PCR. The repertoire holds roughly 150,000 clones, with 70% to 80% as singletons. Healthy bone marrow donors supplied every sample. V lost 3 bases to trimming and J lost 11 bases, with 13 bases between them. The V gene's germline CDR1 is LNHDA and CDR2 SQIVND (reference sequence). This CDR3 has 12 amino acids. Sequencing was performed on PBMCs. The chain links TRBV19 to TRBJ1-1, with D perhaps TRBD1 (5 bases). This clonotype was sampled from a woman between 40 and 50 years old in good health and CMV-seronegative. CDR3 sequence reads: CASSIGAGVAFF. DNA of the CDR3: TGTGCCAGTAGTATCGGGGCGGGAGTGGCTTTCTTT.